A selection of T cell receptor beta chains follows, all from one sample in a study of shared clonotypes between healthy human individuals. The assay was immunoSEQ multiplex PCR, and TCRdb's table has in-frame clones only and misses some. The sample records 740,000 or so clones, roughly 72% being singletons. The source material was memory CD4+ T cells sorted from blood. The receptors were sampled from a woman in her twenties or thirties in good health. The CDR3 runs from the conserved cysteine through the conserved F or W. The D gene is left open where the match is weak. Size is stated for part of the rows, as once, few or many counts, or as a class when the clone is expanded.

D | J | size | V | DNA | CDR3
TRBD1 | TRBJ2-7 | few | TRBV6-1 | TGTGCCAGCAGTCCCCGGACAGGGGAACGCTACGAGCAGTACTTC | CASSPRTGERYEQYF
TRBD2 | TRBJ2-7 | NA | TRBV18 | TGTGCCAGCTCACCGGGGCTAGCGGGAGAGGGCTACGAGCAGTACTTC | CASSPGLAGEGYEQYF
TRBD1 | TRBJ1-2 | NA | TRBV2 | TGTGCCAGCAGTGACCTGACAGGGAGGTTATATGGCTACACCTTC | CASSDLTGRLYGYTF
NA | TRBJ1-1 | NA | TRBV5-1 | TGCGCCAGCAGCCATGGGGGGGGCGCGGTCACTGAAGCTTTCTTT | CASSHGGGAVTEAFF
TRBD1 | TRBJ1-4 | NA | TRBV9 | TGTGCCAGCAGCCTTACAGGGGATGCAACTAATGAAAAACTGTTTTTT | CASSLTGDATNEKLFF
NA | TRBJ2-7 | NA | TRBV7-8 | TGTGCCAGCAGCTTAGAAAGGACGGGCATCAATCGGCACTTC | CASSLERTGINRHF
TRBD2 | TRBJ2-1 | NA | TRBV28 | TGTGCCAGCAGGCTAAGCGGGGGAGGCTACAATGAGCAGTTCTTC | CASRLSGGGYNEQFF
NA | TRBJ1-2 | NA | TRBV7-9 | TGTGCCAGCAGCAAAGGACAAGGCGGCTACACCTTC | CASSKGQGGYTF
TRBD1 | TRBJ2-1 | once | TRBV5-4 | TGTGCCAGCAGCTTCGGACAGGGGAAGGGGGTCTTC | CASSFGQGKGVF
NA | TRBJ2-3 | NA | TRBV2 | TGTGCCAGCAGTGTTGGGACTCTACAACGAGATACGCAGTATTTT | CASSVGTLQRDTQYF
NA | TRBJ2-5 | many | TRBV19 | TGTGCCAGTAGTGCAACTCTCCAAGAGACCCAGTACTTC | CASSATLQETQYF
NA | TRBJ2-3 | NA | TRBV21-1 | TGTGCCAGCAGCAAAGGGGGACGGTTCTCTAGCACAGATACGCAGTATTTT | CASSKGGRFSSTDTQYF
NA | TRBJ2-2 | once | TRBV27 | TGTGCCAGCAGTTTTGGGACAAACACCGGGGAGCTGTTTTTT | CASSFGTNTGELFF
NA | TRBJ2-1 | NA | TRBV14 | TGTGCCAGCAGCCAAGAAACCCTACCCCCTTACAATGAGCAGTTCTTC | CASSQETLPPYNEQFF
NA | TRBJ2-7 | once | TRBV18 | TGTGCCAGCTCACCTTCGGGACGGTACGAGCAGTACTTC | CASSPSGRYEQYF
TRBD1 | TRBJ2-7 | few | TRBV5-1 | TGCGCCAGCAGCTTACAGGGGGGATCCTACGAGCAGTACTTC | CASSLQGGSYEQYF
TRBD1 | TRBJ1-1 | NA | TRBV5-6 | TGTGCCAGCAGCTTTACAGGGGGGAGCACTGAAGCTTTCTTT | CASSFTGGSTEAFF
NA | TRBJ2-4 | NA | TRBV4-2 | TGTGCCAGCAGCCAAGATCGCGCGGGGCAGGGCATTCAGTACTTC | CASSQDRAGQGIQYF
NA | TRBJ2-7 | NA | TRBV6-5 | TGTGCCAGCAGTTACAGTTTTGGCACTCGCTCCTACGAGCAGTACTTC | CASSYSFGTRSYEQYF
TRBD1 | TRBJ1-2 | NA | TRBV6-6 | TGTGCCAGCAGTTACTATCACAGGGGGCTAGATGGCTACACCTTC | CASSYYHRGLDGYTF
TRBD2 | TRBJ2-5 | NA | TRBV7-6 | TGTGCCAGCAGCTTGGCGACTAGCGGGAGGGCCTTCGGGGAGACCCAGTACTTC | CASSLATSGRAFGETQYF
NA | TRBJ2-7 | NA | TRBV4-1 | TGCGCCAGCAGCCGCGACCTTAGACCGCTAGGGGAGCAGTACTTC | CASSRDLRPLGEQYF
NA | TRBJ1-1 | NA | TRBV19 | TGTGCCAGTAGTCCCCGGACAGCGAACACTGAAGCTTTCTTT | CASSPRTANTEAFF
TRBD1 | TRBJ2-7 | once | TRBV5-1 | TGCGCCAGCAGCTTGGCCTTGGGACAGAACCTCCACGAGCAGTACTTC | CASSLALGQNLHEQYF
NA | TRBJ1-1 | NA | TRBV7-2 | TGTGCCAGCAGCTACCGACATCAATACCCGAACACTGAAGCTTTCTTT | CASSYRHQYPNTEAFF
TRBD2 | TRBJ2-1 | few | TRBV5-1 | TGCGCCAGCAGCTTGAGTAGCGGGTCCTACAATGAGCAGTTCTTC | CASSLSSGSYNEQFF
NA | TRBJ2-4 | NA | TRBV6-1 | TGTGCCAGCAGGGAACTTGGGTACATTCAGTACTTC | CASRELGYIQYF
TRBD2 | TRBJ2-3 | NA | TRBV9 | TGTGCCAGCAGTACTAGCGGGAAGTTAGATACGCAGTATTTT | CASSTSGKLDTQYF
NA | TRBJ2-7 | NA | TRBV7-8 | TGTGCCAGCAGCGCCACAGGAGGCGCCTACCCTTCCTACGAGCAGTACTTC | CASSATGGAYPSYEQYF
TRBD1 | TRBJ1-2 | NA | TRBV19 | TGTGCCAGTAGTGATCGACAGGGGAAGATCTATGGCTACACCTTC | CASSDRQGKIYGYTF
TRBD1 | TRBJ2-7 | NA | TRBV7-9 | TGTGCCAGCAGCTTATTGGGACAGGGTTCCGACGAGCAGTACTTC | CASSLLGQGSDEQYF